Listed below are T cell receptor beta chains from one sample, sequenced in a study of T cells expressing NK-cell markers. TCRdb reprocessed the 5' RACE reads; each CDR3 protein has one entry and no DNA is given. The table lists about 550,000 distinct CDR3 sequences, with 3% to 4.5% in the top ten. Specimen: blood T cells: a sorted CD56 or NKG2C T cell subset, CD4+ or CD8+ T cells, or bulk PBMC T cells (not recorded which). The source is a man younger than 35 in good health. Both conserved end residues are part of each CDR3.

V	J	CDR3
TRBV6-5	TRBJ1-6	CASSYSPGVQSPLHF
TRBV5-1	TRBJ2-7	CASSLAGISSYEQYF
TRBV6-5	TRBJ1-2	CASSYSAGGLYGYTF
TRBV20-1	TRBJ2-2	CSAFAPRELFF
TRBV29-1	TRBJ2-3	CSVNGRVSDTQYF
TRBV7-9	TRBJ1-1	CASSLDTGTVEAFF
TRBV4-3	TRBJ2-7	CASSQAIDPRASYEQYF
TRBV6-1	TRBJ2-6	CASSGRPSGANVLTF
TRBV7-9	TRBJ2-7	CASSPTSDQPEQYF
TRBV7-2	TRBJ2-1	CASSLELSGRNEQFF
TRBV7-8	TRBJ2-1	CASSLAGGVYEQFF
TRBV5-1	TRBJ2-5	CASSPREWDETQYF
TRBV6-5	TRBJ2-6	CASSYTHRVTTNVLTF
TRBV18	TRBJ2-6	CASSHQQGRPGSGANVLTF
TRBV29-1	TRBJ1-5	CSAVWAPGQPQHF
TRBV20-1	TRBJ2-4	CSARAPGLAGDKNIQYF
TRBV27	TRBJ2-1	CASSTLEKGEQFF
TRBV5-1	TRBJ1-6	CASTLKPDSPLHF
TRBV29-1	TRBJ1-5	CSVSGQNSNQPQHF
TRBV6-1	TRBJ1-3	CASNTDSTPGNTIYF
TRBV5-1	TRBJ2-1	CASNAGTGPLDEQFF
TRBV30	TRBJ2-1	CACHGTSGFNEQFF
TRBV25-1	TRBJ2-1	CASRETGKQFF
TRBV2	TRBJ2-4	CASSDGGRLAAKNIQYF
TRBV6-2/TRBV6-3	TRBJ2-3	CASSSHGLAGGPSFTDTQYF
TRBV7-2	TRBJ2-3	CASSPGTSPAMEPQYF
TRBV19	TRBJ2-1	CASSILTSGSFNEQFF
TRBV12-3/TRBV12-4	TRBJ2-1	CASRGYNEQFF
TRBV5-1	TRBJ1-4	CASSLLGQANEKLFF
TRBV7-9	TRBJ2-2	CASSHQGNTGELFF
TRBV2	TRBJ2-1	CASSAQPMGAYNEQFF
TRBV7-9	TRBJ2-3	CASSPLLPADTQYF
TRBV27	TRBJ2-7	CASAFGHYYEQYF
TRBV10-3	TRBJ2-5	CAISMVGGPMQETQYF
TRBV4-2	TRBJ1-2	CASSQPGQGQNYGYTF
TRBV11-1	TRBJ1-1	CASSSGIIDRGGSTEAFF
TRBV12-3/TRBV12-4	TRBJ2-1	CASRPTSGRLFF
TRBV7-2	TRBJ2-3	CASSLGRPSVNKRDTQYF
TRBV3-1	TRBJ2-2	CASSRSGTSGNTGELFF
TRBV4-2	TRBJ2-3	CASSQVDGTDTQYF
TRBV18	TRBJ2-3	CASSPLQGPDTQYF
TRBV10-2	TRBJ2-1	CASRPPGGTRGNEQFF
TRBV7-6	TRBJ2-1	CASSLVNSGRAFIANEQFF
TRBV12-3/TRBV12-4	TRBJ1-6	CASSSSGSSYNSPLHF
TRBV7-2	TRBJ2-3	CASSSLAGRGDTQYF
TRBV7-2	TRBJ2-1	CASSLEGRDNEQFF
TRBV10-3	TRBJ1-1	CAVTPGEGETEAFF
TRBV7-2	TRBJ2-1	CASTRGSLTYNEQFF
TRBV12-3/TRBV12-4	TRBJ2-7	CASSLEGSTYEQYF